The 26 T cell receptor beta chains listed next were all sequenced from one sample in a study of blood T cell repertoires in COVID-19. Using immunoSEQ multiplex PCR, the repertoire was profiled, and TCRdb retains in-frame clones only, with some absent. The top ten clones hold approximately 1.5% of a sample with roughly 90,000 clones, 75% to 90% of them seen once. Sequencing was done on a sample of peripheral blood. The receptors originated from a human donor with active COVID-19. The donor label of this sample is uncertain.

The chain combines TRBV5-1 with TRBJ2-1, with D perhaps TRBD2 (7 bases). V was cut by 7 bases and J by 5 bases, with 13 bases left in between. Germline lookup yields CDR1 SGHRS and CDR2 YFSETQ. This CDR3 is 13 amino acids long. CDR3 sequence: CASQRDKNNEQFF. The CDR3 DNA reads TGCGCCAGCCAGCGGGACAAGAACAATGAGCAGTTCTTC.

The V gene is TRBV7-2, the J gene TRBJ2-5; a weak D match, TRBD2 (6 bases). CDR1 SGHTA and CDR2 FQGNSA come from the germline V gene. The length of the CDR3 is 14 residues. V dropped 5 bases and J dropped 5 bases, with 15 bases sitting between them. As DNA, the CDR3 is TGTGCCAGCAGCCCGACCGGGAGTTTTGAGACCCAGTACTTC. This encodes CASSPTGSFETQYF.

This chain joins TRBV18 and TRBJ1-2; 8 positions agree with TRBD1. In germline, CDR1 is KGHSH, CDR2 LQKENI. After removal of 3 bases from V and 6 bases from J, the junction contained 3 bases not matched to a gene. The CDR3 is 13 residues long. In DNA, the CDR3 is TGTGCCAGCTCACCGGGACAGGTGGATGGCTACACCTTC. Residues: CASSPGQVDGYTF.

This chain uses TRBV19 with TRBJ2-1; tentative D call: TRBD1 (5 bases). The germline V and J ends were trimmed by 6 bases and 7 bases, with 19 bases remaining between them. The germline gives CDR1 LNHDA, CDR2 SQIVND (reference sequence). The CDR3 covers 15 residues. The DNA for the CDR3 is TGTGCCAGTAGCACCAAAAATAGACAGACGAATGAGCAGTTCTTC. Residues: CASSTKNRQTNEQFF.

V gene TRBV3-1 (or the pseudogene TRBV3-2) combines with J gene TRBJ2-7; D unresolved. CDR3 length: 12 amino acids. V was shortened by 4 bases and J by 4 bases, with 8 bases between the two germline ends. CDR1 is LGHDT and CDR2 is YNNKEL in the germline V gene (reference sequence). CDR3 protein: CASSLRTYEQYF. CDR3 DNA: TGTGCCAGCAGCCTCCGCACATACGAGCAGTACTTC.

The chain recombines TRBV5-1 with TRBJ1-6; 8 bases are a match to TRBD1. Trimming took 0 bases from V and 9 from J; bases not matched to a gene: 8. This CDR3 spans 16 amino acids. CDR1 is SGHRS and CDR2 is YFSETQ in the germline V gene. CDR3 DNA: TGCGCCAGCAGCTTGGACAGACAGGGGATAGGTTCACCCCTCCACTTT. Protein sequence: CASSLDRQGIGSPLHF.

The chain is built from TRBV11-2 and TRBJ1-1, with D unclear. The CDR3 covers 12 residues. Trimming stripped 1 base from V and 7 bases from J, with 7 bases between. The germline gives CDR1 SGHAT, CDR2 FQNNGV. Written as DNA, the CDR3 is TGTGCCAGCAGCTTAGGCGCGGTTGAAGCTTTCTTT. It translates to CASSLGAVEAFF.

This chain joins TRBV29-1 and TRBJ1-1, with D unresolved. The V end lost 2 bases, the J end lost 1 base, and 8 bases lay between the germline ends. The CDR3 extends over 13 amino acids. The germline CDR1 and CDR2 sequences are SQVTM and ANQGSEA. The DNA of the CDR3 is TGCAGCGTTGAATACCGAGAGAACACTGAAGCTTTCTTT. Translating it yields CSVEYRENTEAFF.

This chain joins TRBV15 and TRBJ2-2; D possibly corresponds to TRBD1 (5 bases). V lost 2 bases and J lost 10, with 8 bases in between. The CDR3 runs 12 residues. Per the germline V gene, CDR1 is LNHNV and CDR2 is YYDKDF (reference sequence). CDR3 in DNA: TGTGCCACCAGCAGATGGGGCGTGGAGCTGTTTTTT. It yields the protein CATSRWGVELFF.

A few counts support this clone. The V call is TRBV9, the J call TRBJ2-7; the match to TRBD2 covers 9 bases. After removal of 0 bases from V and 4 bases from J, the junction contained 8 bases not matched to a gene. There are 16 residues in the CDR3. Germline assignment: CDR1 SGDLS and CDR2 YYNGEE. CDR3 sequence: CASSVGGGGAPYEQYF. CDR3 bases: TGTGCCAGCAGCGTAGGCGGCGGGGGGGCCCCTTACGAGCAGTACTTC. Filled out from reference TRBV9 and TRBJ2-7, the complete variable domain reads DSGVTQTPKHLITATGQRVTLRCSPRSGDLSVYWYQQSLDQGLQFLIQYYNGEERAKGNILERFSAQQFPDLHSELNLSSLELGDSALYFCASSVGGGGAPYEQYFGPGTRLTVT.

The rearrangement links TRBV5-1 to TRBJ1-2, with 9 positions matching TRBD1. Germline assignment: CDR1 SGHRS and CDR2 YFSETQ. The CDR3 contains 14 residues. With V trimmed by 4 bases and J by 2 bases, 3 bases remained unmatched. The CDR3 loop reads CASSATGGNYGYTF. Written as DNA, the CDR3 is TGCGCCAGCAGCGCCACAGGGGGCAACTATGGCTACACCTTC. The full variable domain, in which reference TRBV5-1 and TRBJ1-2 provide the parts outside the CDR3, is KAGVTQTPRYLIKTRGQQVTLSCSPISGHRSVSWYQQTPGQGLQFLFEYFSETQRNKGNFPGRFSGRQFSNSRSEMNVSTLELGDSALYLCASSATGGNYGYTFGSGTRLTVV.

Written as DNA, the CDR3 is TGTGCCAGCAGGTATAGGGGGGGACTATTGCTCTACGAGCAGTACTTC. The encoded protein is CASRYRGGLLLYEQYF. This chain uses TRBV27 with TRBJ2-7, with a possible D match to TRBD2 (7 bases). Germline assignment: CDR1 MNHEY and CDR2 SMNVEV (reference sequence). Trimming left V 6 bases short and J 3 bases short, with 21 bases between. This CDR3 contains 16 residues.

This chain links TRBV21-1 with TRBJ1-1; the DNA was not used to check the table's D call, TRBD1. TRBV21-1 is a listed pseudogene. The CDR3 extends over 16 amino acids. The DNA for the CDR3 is TGTGCCAGCAGGAAATGGGTCGGGACAGAGAACACTGAAGCTTTCTTT. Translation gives CASRKWVGTENTEAFF.

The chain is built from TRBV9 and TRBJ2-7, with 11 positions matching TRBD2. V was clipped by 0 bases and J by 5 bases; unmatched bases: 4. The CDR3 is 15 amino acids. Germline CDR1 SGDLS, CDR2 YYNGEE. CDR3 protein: CASSVALLAGDEQYF. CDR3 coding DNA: TGTGCCAGCAGCGTAGCTCTACTAGCGGGGGACGAGCAGTACTTC.

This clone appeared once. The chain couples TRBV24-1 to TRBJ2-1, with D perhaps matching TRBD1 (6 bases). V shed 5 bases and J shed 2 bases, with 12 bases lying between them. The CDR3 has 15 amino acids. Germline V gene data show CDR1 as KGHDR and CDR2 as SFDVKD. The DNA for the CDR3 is TGTGCCACCAGTGTCGGGTGGGGGCCCTACAATGAGCAGTTCTTC. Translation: CATSVGWGPYNEQFF.

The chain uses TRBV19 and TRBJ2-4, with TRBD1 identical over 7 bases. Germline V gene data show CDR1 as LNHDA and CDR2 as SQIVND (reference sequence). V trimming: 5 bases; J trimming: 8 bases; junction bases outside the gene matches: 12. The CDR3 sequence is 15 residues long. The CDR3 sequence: CASSQGPRGRYIQYF. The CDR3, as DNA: TGTGCCAGTAGTCAGGGTCCTAGGGGGCGCTACATTCAGTACTTC.

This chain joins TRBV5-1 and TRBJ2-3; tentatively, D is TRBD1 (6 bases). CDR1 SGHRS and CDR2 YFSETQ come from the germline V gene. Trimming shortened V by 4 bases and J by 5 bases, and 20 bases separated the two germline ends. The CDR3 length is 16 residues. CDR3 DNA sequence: TGCGCCAGCAGCCTGAACTCGGGTGGGGGCCTAGATACGCAGTATTTT. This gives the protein CASSLNSGGGLDTQYF.

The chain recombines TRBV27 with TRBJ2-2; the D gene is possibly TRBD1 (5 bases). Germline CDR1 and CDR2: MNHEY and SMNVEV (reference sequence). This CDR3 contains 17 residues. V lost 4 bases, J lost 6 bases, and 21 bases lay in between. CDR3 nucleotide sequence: TGTGCCAGCAGTTGGTCCAGGGCAATCAAGGTTCCCGGGGAGCTGTTTTTT. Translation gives CASSWSRAIKVPGELFF.

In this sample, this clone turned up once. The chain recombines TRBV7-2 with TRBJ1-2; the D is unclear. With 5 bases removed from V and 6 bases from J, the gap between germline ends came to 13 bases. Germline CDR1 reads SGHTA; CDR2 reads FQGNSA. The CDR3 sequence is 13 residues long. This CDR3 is CASSPPGYHGYTF. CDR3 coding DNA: TGTGCCAGCAGCCCGCCGGGGTATCATGGCTACACCTTC.

The CDR3 region is CASSVGGTYEQYF. As DNA, the CDR3 is TGTGCCAGCAGTGTCGGGGGAACCTACGAGCAGTACTTC. The chain employs TRBV25-1 and TRBJ2-7; TRBD2 is a possible D gene (6 bases). Trimming left V 4 bases short and J 2 bases short, with 9 bases between. Germline V CDR1 and CDR2: MGHDK, SYGVNS. This CDR3 comprises 13 residues.

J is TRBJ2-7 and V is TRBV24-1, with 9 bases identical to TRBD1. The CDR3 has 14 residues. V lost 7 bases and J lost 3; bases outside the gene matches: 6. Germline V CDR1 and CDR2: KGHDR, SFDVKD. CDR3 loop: CATSPGQGLYEQYF. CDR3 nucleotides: TGTGCCACCAGCCCGGGACAGGGTCTCTACGAGCAGTACTTC.

In nucleotides, the CDR3 is TGTGCCACCAGCAGTCCTGTACGGCGGGGGACTCTTGGTGAGCAGTTCTTC. Translated: CATSSPVRRGTLGEQFF. The J gene is TRBJ2-1, the V gene TRBV15; 7 bases align to TRBD2. The germline V gene has CDR1 LNHNV and CDR2 YYDKDF (reference sequence). The CDR3 sequence is 17 residues long. V lost 3 bases to trimming and J lost 9 bases; unmatched junction nucleotides: 17.

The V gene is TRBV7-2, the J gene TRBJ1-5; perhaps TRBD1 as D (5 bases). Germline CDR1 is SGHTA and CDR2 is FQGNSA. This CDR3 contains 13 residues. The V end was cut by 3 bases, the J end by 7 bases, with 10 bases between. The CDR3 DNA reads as TGTGCCAGCAGCTTCGGGGGGTTCCAGCCCCAGCATTTT. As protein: CASSFGGFQPQHF.

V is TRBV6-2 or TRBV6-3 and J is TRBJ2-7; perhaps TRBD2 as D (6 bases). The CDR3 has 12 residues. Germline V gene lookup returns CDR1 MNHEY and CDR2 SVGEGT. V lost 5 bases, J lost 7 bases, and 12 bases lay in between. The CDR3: CASSRLVGEQYF. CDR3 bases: TGTGCCAGCAGTCGACTAGTGGGGGAGCAGTACTTC.

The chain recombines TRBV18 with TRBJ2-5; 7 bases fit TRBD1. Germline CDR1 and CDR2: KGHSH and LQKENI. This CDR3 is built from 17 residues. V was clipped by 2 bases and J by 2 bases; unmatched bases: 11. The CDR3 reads CASSPKQTGAVQETQYF. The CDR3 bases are TGTGCCAGCTCACCAAAACAAACAGGGGCTGTACAAGAGACCCAGTACTTC.

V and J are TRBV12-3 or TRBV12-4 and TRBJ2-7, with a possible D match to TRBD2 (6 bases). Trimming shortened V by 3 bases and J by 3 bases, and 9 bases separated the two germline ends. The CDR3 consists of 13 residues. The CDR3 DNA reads TGTGCCAGCAGTTTGGAGGGATTCTACGAGCAGTACTTC. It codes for CASSLEGFYEQYF.